This TCR beta chain was recovered during a study of beta chain features in type 1 diabetes. Germline CDR1 is GTSNPN and CDR2 is SVGIG (reference sequence). There are 14 residues in the CDR3. J was trimmed by 6 bases and V by 4 bases; bases with no gene match: 7. The isolated RNA, all of it, was reverse transcribed, so expressed TCRB transcripts were what got sequenced. Some 4 million reads on average were seen across naive, central memory and regulatory T cell samples. Generated by immunoSEQ multiplex PCR, the TCRdb table keeps only in-frame clones and is missing some. The repertoire holds roughly 220,000 clones, 16% seen once, with 0.08% to 0.095% in the top ten. The study's findings and limits: There was a moderate but significant shortening of TCRB CDR3s in all four CD4+ subsets of Type 1 diabetes patients. For type 1 diabetes patients, VDJ junctions showed fewer insertions and more deletions. Naive, central memory and Treg TCRB repertoires appeared more alike in patients than in healthy donors.

This clone was counted only a few times. Its antigen is still unknown. The receptor's source is a man aged 25 to 45 with type 1 diabetes. This chain joins TRBV30 and TRBJ2-4, with 9 nucleotides matching TRBD2. Material for sequencing was naive CD4+ T cells from blood. The CDR3 reads CAWNRAGGGNIQYF. CDR3 sequence (DNA): TGTGCCTGGAATCGGGCGGGAGGGGGAAACATTCAGTACTTC.